Shown below are 8 T cell receptor beta chains from a single sample sequenced in a study of beta chain features in type 1 diabetes. Isolated RNA was reverse transcribed in full, so expressed TCRB transcripts were sequenced. The data were produced by immunoSEQ multiplex PCR, yet TCRdb's version contains in-frame clones alone and is incomplete. The sample has about 360,000 clones; around 12% are singletons. Sequenced: naive CD4+ T cells from blood. The receptors were gathered from a man aged 18 to 35 in good health.

This clone was recorded a few times. CDR3 amino acids: CASSRGTSGHNEQFF. DNA for the CDR3: TGTGCCAGCAGTCGAGGGACTAGCGGACACAATGAGCAGTTCTTC. The V call is TRBV11-2, the J call TRBJ2-1, with 11 bases identical to TRBD2. CDR1 is SGHAT, CDR2 FQNNGV, per germline. The CDR3 extends over 15 amino acids. V lost 6 bases to trimming and J lost 5 bases; unmatched junction nucleotides: 6.

In its sample, this clone was seen a few times. The V and J genes are TRBV4-3 and TRBJ1-5, with 7 nucleotides matching TRBD1. This CDR3 is built from 15 residues. V gave up 3 bases and J gave up 2 bases; unmatched junction bases: 4. The V gene's germline CDR1 is LGHNA and CDR2 YSLEER. CDR3 sequence (DNA): TGCGCCAGCAGCCACCAAACAGGGGGCAATCAGCCCCAGCATTTT. Its translation: CASSHQTGGNQPQHF.

This clone has a handful of counts. V and J are TRBV5-1 and TRBJ2-1; 8 bases are a match to TRBD2. Germline V CDR1 and CDR2: SGHRS, YFSETQ. The CDR3 is 15 residues long. Trimming at V came to 4 bases and at J to 1 base, leaving 4 bases not matched to a gene. CDR3 residues: CASSATSGSYNEQFF. The CDR3 DNA reads as TGCGCCAGCAGCGCCACTAGCGGTTCCTACAATGAGCAGTTCTTC.

This clone was found a few times. The chain links TRBV10-3 to TRBJ2-3; 14 positions agree with TRBD2. With V trimmed by 4 bases and J by 2 bases, 11 bases remained unmatched. This CDR3 is 19 amino acids long. CDR1 and CDR2 (germline): ENHRY, SYGVKD. The CDR3 region has the DNA TGTGCCATCAGTGGAACCGGGACTAGCGGGAGTTCGGACACAGATACGCAGTATTTT. The encoded protein is CAISGTGTSGSSDTDTQYF.

This clone occurred a few times. The CDR3 region has the DNA TGTGCCAGCAGCTTCGGGGAAAGCACTGAAGCTTTCTTT. This sequence encodes CASSFGESTEAFF. The rearrangement links TRBV7-2 to TRBJ1-1, with D unresolved. V was trimmed by 3 bases and J by 4 bases, leaving 9 bases between them. The CDR3 length is 13 residues. The germline V gene encodes CDR1 SGHTA and CDR2 FQGNSA.

The CDR3 sequence is CASSPQHYEQYF. CDR3 sequence (DNA): TGTGCCAGCTCACCACAACACTACGAGCAGTACTTC. The rearrangement uses TRBV18 and TRBJ2-7; D is unclear. V lost 1 base and J lost 3, with 4 bases in between. Per the germline V gene, CDR1 is KGHSH and CDR2 is LQKENI. This CDR3 is built from 12 residues.

The chain carries TRBV28 and TRBJ2-6; D gene uncertain. This CDR3 spans 17 amino acids. V shed 6 bases and J shed 0 bases, with 15 bases lying between them. Germline CDR1 MDHEN, CDR2 SYDVKM. The CDR3 region is CASSYTPGSSGANVLTF. The CDR3 DNA reads TGTGCCAGCAGCTACACTCCAGGATCCTCTGGGGCCAACGTCCTGACTTTC. The whole variable domain, filled in from reference TRBV28 and TRBJ2-6, reads DVKVTQSSRYLVKRTGEKVFLECVQDMDHENMFWYRQDPGLGLRLIYFSYDVKMKEKGDIPEGYSVSREKKERFSLILESASTNQTSMYLCASSYTPGSSGANVLTFGAGSRLTVL.

This clone has a handful of counts. V gene TRBV6-4 combines with J gene TRBJ1-2; possibly TRBD1 for D (6 bases). Germline values: CDR1 MRHNA, CDR2 SNTAGT. V lost 4 bases to trimming and J lost 14 bases, with 23 bases between them. The CDR3 has 14 amino acids. The CDR3 sequence is CASSGGGTYAPRTF. DNA for the CDR3: TGTGCCAGCAGTGGGGGGGGGACATACGCCCCCCGGACCTTC.